The 9 T cell receptor beta chains below all came from one sample that was sequenced in a study of beta chain features in type 1 diabetes. Study observations and caveats: Type 1 diabetes patients had moderately but significantly shorter TCRB CDR3s in all four CD4+ subsets.

Expressed TCRB transcripts got sequenced, as all isolated RNA was reverse transcribed. Data came from immunoSEQ multiplex PCR; TCRdb stores just in-frame clones and leaves some out. The sample has more than 200,000 clones, under 20% seen once. No antigen is known for these receptors. Sample: naive CD4+ T cells from blood. The receptors were gathered from a man aged 25-45 years with type 1 diabetes.

This chain joins TRBV25-1 and TRBJ2-3; 7 nucleotides align to TRBD1. The CDR3 is 15 residues long. J gave up 1 base and V 4 bases, and 5 bases lay outside the gene matches. Germline assignment: CDR1 MGHDK and CDR2 SYGVNS. CDR3 amino acids: CASSAGTARTDTQYF. In nucleotides, the CDR3 is TGTGCCAGCAGTGCCGGGACAGCTCGCACAGATACGCAGTATTTT. Supplemented by reference TRBV25-1 and TRBJ2-3, the full variable domain reads EADIYQTPRYLVIGTGKKITLECSQTMGHDKMYWYQQDPGMELHLIHYSYGVNSTEKGDLSSESTVSRIRTEHFPLTLESARPSHTSQYLCASSAGTARTDTQYFGPGTRLTVL.

This clone was seen more than once but under ten times. The V call is TRBV10-3, the J call TRBJ2-1, with 10 bases lining up with TRBD2. CDR1 ENHRY and CDR2 SYGVKD come from the germline V gene. V trimming: 4 bases; J trimming: 8 bases; junction bases outside the gene matches: 8. This CDR3 comprises 15 residues. In DNA form, the CDR3 reads TGTGCCATCAGTGCAAGAACCGGGACTAGCGATGAGCAGTTCTTC. Residues: CAISARTGTSDEQFF.

This clone was seen only a few times. The chain links TRBV7-2 to TRBJ2-1; D is unclear. This CDR3 is built from 15 residues. V was clipped by 5 bases and J by 0 bases, with 11 bases between them. Germline CDR1 SGHTA, CDR2 FQGNSA. CDR3 coding DNA: TGTGCCAGCAGCCCCCGCTCGAACTCCTACAATGAGCAGTTCTTC. It is translated as CASSPRSNSYNEQFF.

V gene TRBV25-1 combines with J gene TRBJ2-7; tentatively, D is TRBD2 (5 bases). This CDR3 comprises 14 residues. The germline gives CDR1 MGHDK, CDR2 SYGVNS. The ends were cut back, 6 bases at V and 4 bases at J, with 16 bases in the middle. The CDR3 spells CASRRSPGLYEQYF. The CDR3 nucleotides read TGTGCCAGCAGACGATCTCCGGGATTATACGAGCAGTACTTC.

The sample holds a few counts of this clone. This sequence joins TRBV7-9 and TRBJ2-3; D gene unclear. Between the trimmed V and J ends, which lost 5 bases and 2 bases, there was a span of 17 bases. The CDR3 is 16 residues long. The germline V gene encodes CDR1 SEHNR and CDR2 FQNEAQ (reference sequence). CDR3 bases: TGTGCCAGCAGCCTTCGTCGCAGTACCAACACAGATACGCAGTATTTT. Protein product: CASSLRRSTNTDTQYF.

The J gene is TRBJ2-3, the V gene TRBV19, with D tentatively TRBD2 (5 bases). V shed 0 bases and J shed 0 bases, with 7 bases lying between them. CDR1 LNHDA and CDR2 SQIVND come from the germline V gene (reference sequence). This CDR3 comprises 15 residues. The CDR3 nucleotides read TGTGCCAGTAGTATAGAGCGGGTTAGCACAGATACGCAGTATTTT. Translation gives CASSIERVSTDTQYF.

The chain employs TRBV7-2 and TRBJ2-1, with D possibly being TRBD2 (6 bases). There are 15 residues in the CDR3. From germline, CDR1 is SGHTA and CDR2 FQGNSA. V dropped 5 bases and J dropped 5 bases, with 16 bases sitting between them. The CDR3 sequence: CASSQTRNRNNEQFF. DNA of the CDR3: TGTGCCAGCAGCCAGACTAGGAATCGGAACAATGAGCAGTTCTTC.

This chain's CDR3 is CASSERVSNQPQHF. The CDR3 nucleotides are TGTGCCAGCAGTGAGCGCGTTAGCAATCAGCCCCAGCATTTT. This chain connects TRBV2 to TRBJ1-5; D remains ambiguous. The CDR3 is 14 residues long. Looked up from germline, CDR1 is SNHLY and CDR2 is FYNNEI. Trimming removed 3 bases at V and 0 bases at J, with 6 bases between.

CDR3 coding DNA: TGTGCCAGCAGCTCGCCCGCGACGGGCTCCTACGAGCAGTACTTC. Protein: CASSSPATGSYEQYF. V is TRBV7-6 and J is TRBJ2-7; D gene ambiguous. This CDR3 comprises 15 residues. V was clipped by 4 bases and J by 0 bases, with 13 bases between them. CDR1 and CDR2 from the germline V gene are SGHVS and FNYEAQ.